These 10 T cell receptor beta chains came from one sample sequenced in a study of human T cells and chemical hapten exposure. MiXCR was run by TCRdb on the RACE reads, yielding one entry per CDR3 protein. There are more than 250,000 distinct CDR3 sequences in the sample; roughly 8% occur only once, and less than 1.5% lies in the top ten. Time point specified: pre-sensitization, week 0. Described treatment: therapeutic diphenylcyclopropenone sensitization with weekly scalp DPC. The source material was whole blood, sampled in connection with sensitization to the hapten diphenylcyclopropenone (DPC). The receptors originated from a man aged 18 to 29 with alopecia areata. Some clones in this sample may be carry-over from other donors' samples.

This clonotype was detected a few times. The V call is TRBV6-6, the J call TRBJ2-3; possibly TRBD2 for D (6 bases). Deletions cut 2 bases from V and 2 bases from J, with 14 bases between. The V gene's germline CDR1 is MNHNY and CDR2 SVGAGI (reference sequence). This CDR3 contains 16 residues. The CDR3 coding sequence is TGTGCCAGCAGTTACCTGGGGGGTTACTACACAGATACGCAGTATTTT. It is translated as CASSYLGGYYTDTQYF.

The chain has TRBV12-5 and TRBJ1-1; D is unclear. V lost 3 bases and J 0 bases, leaving 2 bases between the germline ends. Germline V lookup: CDR1 LGHNT, CDR2 FRNRAP. The CDR3 covers 12 residues. As DNA, the CDR3 is TGTGCTAGTGGTTTTCTGAACACTGAAGCTTTCTTT. Residues: CASGFLNTEAFF.

This clonotype was detected a few times. The chain carries TRBV10-3 and TRBJ1-4; no definite D call. Germline CDR1 ENHRY, CDR2 SYGVKD. V lost 8 bases and J 0 bases, leaving 7 bases between the germline ends. There are 13 residues in the CDR3. This CDR3 reads CAIAGATNEKLFF. CDR3 DNA: TGTGCCATCGCCGGGGCAACTAATGAAAAACTGTTTTTT.

The sample holds many counts of this clonotype. This chain joins TRBV5-1 and TRBJ1-2; TRBD1 agrees at 8 bases. Per germline, CDR1 SGHRS and CDR2 YFSETQ. Unmatched junction bases numbered 12, after V lost 7 bases and J lost 4 bases. This CDR3 is built from 15 residues. The CDR3 loop is CASGSTGTGSYGYTF. In DNA form, the CDR3 reads TGCGCCAGCGGATCTACCGGGACAGGTTCCTATGGCTACACCTTC.

This clonotype was counted ten times or more. V and J are TRBV9 and TRBJ1-1; D possibly corresponds to TRBD1 (5 bases). V gave up 0 bases and J gave up 5 bases, with 17 bases separating them. CDR3 length: 16 amino acids. The germline V gene encodes CDR1 SGDLS and CDR2 YYNGEE. The CDR3 nucleotides read TGTGCCAGCAGCGTAGGATCCGGGGGTCGACGGACTGAAGCTTTCTTT. Translating gives CASSVGSGGRRTEAFF.

V usage is TRBV2 and J usage is TRBJ1-1; D is unclear. This CDR3 is 12 amino acids long. Germline CDR1 reads SNHLY; CDR2 reads FYNNEI. Trimming removed 7 bases from V and 6 bases from J, with 12 bases in between. In nucleotides, the CDR3 is TGTGCCAGCAATCGCCCAATCCCTGAAGCTTTCTTT. It is translated as CASNRPIPEAFF.

A few counts support this clonotype. This chain joins TRBV5-1 and TRBJ2-3, with 10 bases that match TRBD2. CDR3 length: 16 amino acids. Germline trimming cut 3 bases from V and 6 bases from J; bases unmatched to any gene: 10. From germline, CDR1 is SGHRS and CDR2 YFSETQ. CDR3 sequence reads: CASSYLPSGGADTQYF. DNA for the CDR3: TGCGCCAGCAGCTACCTACCAAGCGGGGGGGCGGATACGCAGTATTTT.

This rearrangement joins TRBV5-1 to TRBJ2-3; 9 bases are shared with TRBD1. The germline V gene encodes CDR1 SGHRS and CDR2 YFSETQ. J gave up 4 bases and V 4 bases, and 4 bases lay outside the gene matches. The CDR3 has 14 amino acids. The CDR3 DNA reads TGCGCCAGCAGCCCGGACAGGGGATCAGATACGCAGTATTTT. Its protein is CASSPDRGSDTQYF. Variable domain in full (rest from reference TRBV5-1 and TRBJ2-3): KAGVTQTPRYLIKTRGQQVTLSCSPISGHRSVSWYQQTPGQGLQFLFEYFSETQRNKGNFPGRFSGRQFSNSRSEMNVSTLELGDSALYLCASSPDRGSDTQYFGPGTRLTVL.

The V and J genes are TRBV24-1 and TRBJ2-1, with D possibly TRBD1 on 6 matching bases. CDR1 and CDR2 (germline): KGHDR, SFDVKD. V was clipped by 4 bases and J by 4 bases, with 13 bases between them. This CDR3 is built from 15 residues. The CDR3 DNA follows: TGTGCCACCAGTGACCCAGACAGGTTTTACAATGAGCAGTTCTTC. This encodes CATSDPDRFYNEQFF.

The genes are TRBV4-1 and TRBJ2-4; the match to TRBD1 covers 9 bases. CDR1 MGHRA and CDR2 YSYEKL come from the germline V gene. The CDR3 is made up of 18 amino acids. V dropped 0 bases and J dropped 5; count of bases not matched to a gene: 11. The CDR3 here is CASSQEISGTGHENIQYF. The CDR3 DNA is TGCGCCAGCAGCCAAGAAATCTCCGGGACAGGGCACGAAAACATTCAGTACTTC.